Given below is one T cell receptor beta chain in context. As yet, its antigen is unknown. The sample originates from a study of OX40 agonist ivuxolimab in advanced cancers. The wider study: Patients were dosed with the agonistic anti-OX40 (CD134) antibody ivuxolimab. The eligibility criteria allowed prior anti-PD-1, anti-PD-L1 or anti-CTLA-4 therapy, and 30% to 45% had some.

The study's findings and limits: Dose levels from 0.1 to 3.0 mg/kg saw CD4+ and CD8+ blood T cells expand clonally by week 6. Expanded clones belonging to CD8+ T cells outnumbered, on average, those of CD4+.

Germline CDR1 reads MNHEY; CDR2 reads SVGAGI. The length of the CDR3 is 15 residues. V was trimmed by 6 bases and J by 1 base, leaving 13 bases between them. Libraries were prepared by immunoSEQ multiplex PCR; TCRdb keeps only in-frame clonotypes and omits some of them. The data show around 50,000 clones, 70% to 90% seen once. This sample comprised CD4+ or CD8+ T cells sorted from blood, obtained in a trial of the OX40 agonist ivuxolimab. This sequence joins TRBV6-5 and TRBJ2-1; D not certain. The source of this sequence is an adult with an advanced solid tumor such as melanoma, head and neck, liver or kidney cancer. CDR3 DNA: TGTGCCAGCAGCGCAACCACTGCATCCTACAATGAGCAGTTCTTC. Its translation: CASSATTASYNEQFF.